This T cell receptor (beta chain) was identified during a study of blood T cell repertoires in COVID-19. Background on the study: The study drew acute and convalescent COVID-19 samples from the United States, Italy and Spain. PBMCs, B-cell-depleted T cells, or T cells provided the cDNA or gDNA that made up the material.

In the original workflow: Reference gene primer amplification gave estimated nucleated cell counts. Sequenced by immunoSEQ multiplex PCR; TCRdb stores in-frame clones only, minus some. V, J and clone size reflect that table, while D and trimming were determined from the DNA. The table shows 150,000 to 200,000 clones, with roughly 75% occurring only once. Germline V CDR1 and CDR2: SGHAT, FQNNGV. The CDR3 contains 15 residues. V was clipped by 0 bases and J by 2 bases, with 7 bases between them. Specimen: peripheral blood. This sequence originates from a man in his 70s with active or convalescent COVID-19. The chain joins TRBV11-2 to TRBJ1-4; no reliable D call. The CDR3 loop reads CASSLDLVTNEKLFF. DNA for the CDR3: TGTGCCAGCAGCTTAGATCTTGTTACTAATGAAAAACTGTTTTTT.